This T cell receptor beta chain comes out of a study of early T cells in non-severe SARS-CoV-2 infection. Study-wide background: Sequencing targeted bulk RNA from unsorted whole blood, leaving chains unpaired.

Overall study findings and caveats: Database matching using VDJdb favored anti-spike CD8 responses, with private and CD4 specificities left missing.

Unique molecular identifiers tagged individual cDNA molecules. Via MiXCR, TCRdb re-called the 5' RACE reads, giving one row per CDR3 protein. This sample has about 63,000 distinct CDR3 sequences; 10% to 15% occur once, and the top ten carry approximately 4.8%. This clonotype has more than one count but fewer than ten. Its antigen is unknown. The CDR3 loop spans 11 amino acids. Germline V lookup: CDR1 SQVTM, CDR2 ANQGSEA. Trimming cost V 4 bases and J 3 bases, with 7 bases left between them. The J gene is TRBJ2-7, the V gene TRBV29-1; D gene unclear. Sequencing input: whole blood. The source of this sequence is an adult who was a healthcare worker with PCR-confirmed SARS-CoV-2 infection or an uninfected control (not recorded which). The DNA for the CDR3 is TGCAGCGTTGGCACGTACTACGAGCAGTACTTC. Its protein is CSVGTYYEQYF.